Listed below are T cell receptor beta chains from one sample, sequenced in a study of neoadjuvant nivolumab and ipilimumab in lung cancer. This table comes from immunoSEQ multiplex PCR, and its TCRdb copy is limited to in-frame clones, with some not included. The data show some 10,000 clones, 77% seen once. The material was tumor tissue, obtained after neoadjuvant nivolumab, alone or with ipilimumab, at or shortly before surgery. These receptor sequences come from an adult with non-small cell lung cancer. Both conserved end residues are part of each CDR3. The D gene is left open where the match is weak. For some rows the clone size is stated as once, few or many, or as a class when expanded; others skip it.

V	size	D	J	DNA	CDR3
TRBV5-1	NA	NA	TRBJ2-1	TGCGCCAGCAGCCCCGGACAGCCCTCCTACAATGAGCAGTTCTTC	CASSPGQPSYNEQFF
TRBV30	NA	TRBD2	TRBJ2-7	TGTGCCTACCACCGGGGGACTAGCGGGTCGCCGCAGTACTTC	CAYHRGTSGSPQYF
TRBV30	few	NA	TRBJ2-5	TGTGCCTGGAGGGAGAGGCTAGCCAACCAAGAGACCCAGTACTTC	CAWRERLANQETQYF
TRBV7-9	NA	NA	TRBJ2-2	TGTGCCAGCAGCCGCAACGGACGCGTCGGGGAGCTGTTTTTT	CASSRNGRVGELFF
TRBV9	NA	NA	TRBJ1-3	TGTGCCAGCAGCCAGGGGCAGCTAACCTCTGGAAACACCATATATTTT	CASSQGQLTSGNTIYF
TRBV5-1	NA	TRBD1	TRBJ2-7	TGCGCCAGCAGCCCGTCGGCAGGGGGTTCGTACGAGCAGTACTTC	CASSPSAGGSYEQYF
TRBV5-1	NA	NA	TRBJ2-7	TGCGCCAGCAGCAACGCGGGACTCGAAACCTACGAGCAGTACTTC	CASSNAGLETYEQYF
TRBV6-1	NA	NA	TRBJ2-7	TGTGCCAGCAGTGAAGCGGCCAGGGAGCAGTACTTC	CASSEAAREQYF
TRBV7-9	NA	NA	TRBJ1-4	TGTGCCAGCAGCTTCTTAGGGGGGTTGAACGACGAAAAACTGTTTTTT	CASSFLGGLNDEKLFF
TRBV30	NA	NA	TRBJ2-5	TGTGCCTGGAGTGTATACAGGACTCCGGCCGGAGAGACCCAGTACTTC	CAWSVYRTPAGETQYF
TRBV12-2	once	NA	TRBJ2-1	TGTGCAAGTCGCTTAGCGCTGAGGGGTAGGACTAGCGGGACTTGGAATGAGCAGTTCTTC	CASRLALRGRTSGTWNEQFF
TRBV7-8	NA	NA	TRBJ2-1	TGTGCCAGCAGCTTTAGGGGAGGACTGAATAGCGGCCCAGACAATGAGCAGTTCTTC	CASSFRGGLNSGPDNEQFF
TRBV13	NA	TRBD2	TRBJ2-5	TGTGCCAGCAGCCTAGAGCGGACTAGCGGGAGGGCAGGCCAAGAGACCCAGTACTTC	CASSLERTSGRAGQETQYF
TRBV5-1	NA	NA	TRBJ2-5	TGCGCCAGCAGAGGGGGAGGGCCAAGGGGAGAGACCCAGTACTTC	CASRGGGPRGETQYF
TRBV10-3	NA	NA	TRBJ2-3	TGTGCCATCAGTGATGGAGGGGGAAGCACAGATACGCAGTATTTT	CAISDGGGSTDTQYF